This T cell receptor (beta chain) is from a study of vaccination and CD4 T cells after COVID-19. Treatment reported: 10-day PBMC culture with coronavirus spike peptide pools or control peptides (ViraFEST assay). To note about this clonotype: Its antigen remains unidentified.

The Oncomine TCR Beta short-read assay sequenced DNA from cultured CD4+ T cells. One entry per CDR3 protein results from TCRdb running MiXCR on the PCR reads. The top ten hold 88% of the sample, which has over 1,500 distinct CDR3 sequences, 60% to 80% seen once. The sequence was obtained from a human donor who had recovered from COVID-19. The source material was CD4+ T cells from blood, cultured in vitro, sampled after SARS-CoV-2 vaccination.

CDR3 DNA: TGTGCCAGCATCCGCGCTGGGGAGAGTGAAGCTTTCTTT. Translated: CASIRAGESEAFF. The rearrangement joins TRBV6-1 to TRBJ1-1; D is undetermined. The length of the CDR3 is 13 residues. Trimming stripped 7 bases from V and 7 bases from J, with 16 bases between. Germline assignment: CDR1 MNHNS and CDR2 SASEGT.